This TCR beta chain was identified during a study of regulatory T cells in long-lasting Graves disease. Construction of the TCR beta libraries employed iRepertoire HTBI primers in conjunction with Arm-PCR of CDR3 regions. TCRdb reanalysed the multiplex PCR reads using MiXCR and keeps one entry per CDR3 protein. The table has 300,000 to 350,000 distinct CDR3 sequences, 15% to 20% seen once. This clonotype was seen a handful of times. The time point here: persistent/refractory GD, antithyroid drugs over 5 years with positive TRAb. PBMCs provided the RNA from which the TCR library was made. In Xi'an, China, an endocrinology department was the source of patients. Germline V gene lookup returns CDR1 MGHRA and CDR2 YSYEKL. This CDR3 is 15 amino acids long. V dropped 0 bases and J dropped 5 bases, with 11 bases sitting between them.

The rearrangement uses TRBV4-1 and TRBJ1-5; D gene uncertain. This sample comprised peripheral blood mononuclear cells (PBMCs), obtained when the disease was refractory, from a patient treated with antithyroid drugs. The source is a female donor with Graves disease. The CDR3 reads CASSQEKGFHQPQHF. The CDR3 DNA reads as TGCGCCAGCAGCCAAGAAAAAGGTTTCCATCAGCCCCAGCATTTT.